This entry concerns a single T cell receptor beta chain. As yet, its antigen is unknown. This specimen comes from a study of cytomegalovirus exposure and HLA in healthy donors. Study-wide background: From HLA-typed donors, an early data release held tens of millions of unique TCRs. The Caucasian-associated ancestry cluster held around 81% of under 450 genotyped donors.

The study ran its PCR with 60 Vbeta and 13 Jbeta primers. Assay used: immunoSEQ multiplex PCR; TCRdb lists only in-frame clones, some missing. Here the sample spans 120,000 or so clones, 83% being singletons. Overall study findings and caveats: In terms of immune exposure information, only CMV serostatus was available. An analysis was carried out at a later point. It showed that HLA-associated TCR beta chains were more clonally expanded than equally common non-associated chains.

Trimming removed 3 bases at V and 8 bases at J, with 20 bases between. CDR3 length equals 16 residues. Germline V lookup: CDR1 LNHDA, CDR2 SQIVND (reference sequence). The source material was PBMCs. This TCR was sampled from a man between 18 and 29 years old in good health and CMV-seropositive. The genes are TRBV19 and TRBJ1-5; TRBD1 is a possible D gene (6 bases). The CDR3 here is CASSISAGAPGKPQHF. The CDR3 region has the DNA TGTGCCAGTAGTATTTCAGCAGGGGCGCCGGGAAAGCCCCAGCATTTT.